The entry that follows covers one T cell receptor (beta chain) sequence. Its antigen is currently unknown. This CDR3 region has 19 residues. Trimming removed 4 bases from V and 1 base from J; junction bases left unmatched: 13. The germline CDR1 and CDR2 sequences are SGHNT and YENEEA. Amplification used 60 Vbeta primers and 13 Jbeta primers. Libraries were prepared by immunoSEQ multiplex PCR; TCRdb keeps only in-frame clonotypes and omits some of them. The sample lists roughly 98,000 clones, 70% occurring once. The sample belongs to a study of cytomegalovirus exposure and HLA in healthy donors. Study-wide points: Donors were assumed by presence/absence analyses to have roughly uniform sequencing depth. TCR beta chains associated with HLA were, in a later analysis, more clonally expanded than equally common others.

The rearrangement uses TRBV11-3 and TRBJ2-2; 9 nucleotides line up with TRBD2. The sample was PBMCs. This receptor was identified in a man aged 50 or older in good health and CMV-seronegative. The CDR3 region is CASSSWGVAGELNTGELFF. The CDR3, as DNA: TGTGCCAGCAGCTCCTGGGGGGTAGCGGGGGAATTGAACACCGGGGAGCTGTTTTTT.